The source of this T cell receptor beta chain is a study of cytomegalovirus exposure and HLA in healthy donors (dated 2017 in TCRdb). Looking at the study overall: An earlier analysis of roughly 500 of the donors reported over 250 Gb of sequence data and 95 million to 140 million unique TCR beta sequences obtained from 150 million to 200 million T cells. About 300 gigabases of sequencing data and some 85 million unique TCR sequences were included in an early release covering about 600 HLA-typed donors. Of the roughly 410 genotyped donors, 80% to 90% were placed in the genetic ancestry cluster associated with self-reported Caucasian donors. The study aimed to test whether cataloging public T cell receptors could reveal signatures of past pathogen exposure. The study profiled the T cell repertoires of hundreds of subjects by immunosequencing and related them to cytomegalovirus serostatus. A separate validation cohort of 100 to 150 different subjects was used in addition to the 666-subject first cohort. High-throughput TCR immunosequencing, statistical association of individual TCRs with disease status, and machine learning were combined to predict cytomegalovirus infection status. A later analysis re-analyzed previously published TCR beta repertoires from about 600 donors and added high-resolution HLA genotyping to study TCR occurrence patterns. Rather than using new phenotypic data, the later analysis identified candidate immune exposures from TCR beta sequences and from how often those sequences occurred across donors. In an earlier analysis of 587 of the donors, high-throughput TCR beta sequencing was used to judge whether each TCR beta V gene segment behaved as functional or pseudogenic. Donor age, sex, ethnicity and CMV serostatus were compiled together with the repertoire data. A later genetic analysis used genome-wide SNP genotypes for about 60% of the roughly 700 donors, treating that subset as a discovery cohort. Every repertoire in the discovery cohort had been generated on one and the same sequencing platform. HLA typing covered class I and class II loci at four-digit resolution. Typing coverage differed by locus: A, B, C, DRB1 and DQB1 were typed in about 629-640 donors, DQA1 in about 500, DPA1 in 600 to 610, and DPB1 in just under 480. About 5 DR-DQ haplotypes were handled as single units for association and clustering, since linkage in the cohort was strong. Among around 400 genotyped donors of the cohort, an average of around 250,000 unique TCR beta nucleotide sequences was sequenced per donor, of which roughly 17% were non-productive. The research as a whole found: In a later analysis, most CMV-associated TCR beta chains were found to appear HLA-restricted, with HLA associations seemingly driven largely by CMV exposure. In vitro tests confirmed that a few of the cytomegalovirus-associated TCR beta chains recognize cytomegalovirus antigens. Correlated functional status among segregating V segments might reflect linkage disequilibrium, but an unknown experimental factor could not be ruled out. A total of fewer than 200 TCR beta chains were listed by the study as associated with cytomegalovirus. The presence/absence analyses assumed that sequencing depth was roughly uniform across donors, and that assumption may not be true. The authors suggested that the approach could potentially be generalized to other disease states and immunological phenotypes. The classifier was reported to diagnose cytomegalovirus status with high specificity and sensitivity in both the original cohort and the validation cohort. A cluster of highly shared sequence variants was judged likely to represent a technical artifact of the sequencing pipeline. When HLA alleles, especially DR and DQ, strongly co-occurred, attributing TCR associations to individual alleles was difficult. For the cohort, immune exposure information was limited to CMV serostatus. In a later analysis, HLA-associated TCR beta chains were found to be more clonally expanded and to have lower generation probabilities than equally common non-associated chains. Because counts were too low, roughly 17 rarely observed V segments, including chromosome 9 orphons, were left out of the earlier analysis of a few hundred of the donors. In a later analysis, the rate of TCR association differed among HLA loci, with DRB1 alleles having the most associated TCRs and HLA-C alleles having the fewest. An association between a missense DCLRE1C variant and V-gene and J-gene trimming of TCR beta chains was found in a later genetic analysis and replicated in an independent cohort. According to a later analysis, parvovirus B19, influenza, CMV and Epstein-Barr virus appeared linked to several top co-occurrence clusters. A further reported finding was that TCR beta sequences accurately predicted the HLA-A and HLA-B alleles for most subjects in the first cohort. Across donors, most TCR sequences were observed very rarely, whereas some public TCRs were present in many individuals. Broadly in line with IMGT annotations, most TCR beta V segments showed up in productive rearrangements about 87% or about 30% of the time in an earlier analysis of several hundred of the donors. A later genetic analysis reported fewer N-insertions in productive TCRs among donors in an Asian-associated ancestry cluster than the approximately 670-donor mean. Some IMGT-functional V segments, including TRBV6-2 and TRBV6-3, could not be distinguished by the 87-base-pair reads and were therefore excluded. This cohort had only TCR beta chains sequenced, and the lack of alpha or paired-chain data limited which features could be detected. In a later analysis, some 18,000 TCR beta sequences were associated with specific HLA alleles at a false discovery rate of 0.05. Because some donors lacked HLA typing at each locus, the association tests relied only on the typed subset.

The cohort consisted of 600 to 750 healthy bone marrow donors. Cohort members were all nominally healthy when sampled, although unrecorded immune exposures were likely present. The donor was CMV seronegative and was included in the group of a few hundred seronegative cohort members. Every donor gave a peripheral blood sample, and the peripheral blood mononuclear cells from that sample were used for TCR beta sequencing. Genomic DNA extraction from the blood cell samples was performed with the Qiagen DNeasy Blood Extraction Kit. The germline V gene yields SGHRS for CDR1 and YFSETQ for CDR2. Its CDR3 holds 12 amino acids, cysteine through phenylalanine. The kept DNA is CDR3 alone, 36 bases in frame from the first base. At the junction V is shortened by 4 bases and J by 8 bases, with 12 bases in between. Notes on this clone: Its cognate antigen has yet to be identified. Base qualities are not provided; no much larger clone lies one nucleotide away.

Libraries were prepared through the immunoSEQ multiplex PCR assay. For the multiplex PCR, a mixture combining 60 forward primers for TCR Vbeta segments and 13 reverse primers for TCR Jbeta segments was used. The CDR3 region of rearranged TCR beta genes was amplified from genomic DNA with a multiplex PCR assay. The amplified TCR beta libraries were sequenced on the Illumina HiSeq System as 87-base-pair reads. The study's processing was this. A later analysis counted approximately 74 million unique TCR beta chains across the 500 to 850 repertoires, and 9.5 million to 11 million of these chains were shared by at least two donors. Raw reads were error-corrected and collapsed into unique sequences with a nearest-neighbor algorithm that merged closely related sequences to remove PCR and sequencing errors. CDR3 sequences were aligned to IMGT reference sequences to assign V, D and J gene segments. For a sequence to be retained, at least a six-nucleotide match to both a V gene segment and a J gene segment was required. Rearrangements were called productive when the CDR3 lacked stop codons and stayed in frame with V and J; all others were non-productive. Following IMGT convention, CDR3 was defined as the stretch from the second conserved V-encoded cysteine up to the conserved J-encoded phenylalanine. The earlier analysis of about 530 of the donors excluded any sequence lacking an unambiguous match to a single V gene segment. In an earlier analysis of approximately 610 of the donors, V segments were called functional above 56.7% productive rearrangements and were called segregating when the between-donor standard deviation exceeded 5%. A statistical classification framework was built for diagnosing cytomegalovirus status from the catalog of TCR beta chain sequences. In a later analysis, V and J genes were assigned by comparing TCR nucleotide sequences against IMGT/GENE-DB human TR gene sequences. In a later analysis, CDR3 sequences and most-parsimonious VDJ recombination scenarios were assigned using the TCRdist pipeline. A later analysis defined each TCR beta chain by its CDR3 amino acid sequence plus V-gene family, and excluded reads lacking a unique V-gene family. In a later analysis, 500 to 700 highly shared, low-generation-probability nucleotide sequences were removed to address suspected cross-contamination and a sequencing artifact. In a later analysis, a clonal expansion index for each public chain was calculated from normalized within-repertoire ranks of inferred template counts. In a later analysis, generation probabilities were computed using a VDJ recombination model fitted to out-of-frame rearrangements, and the results were checked against IGoR. In a later analysis, hypergeometric tests were used to score TCR-TCR, TCR-HLA and TCR-CMV co-occurrence, with a repertoire-size bias correction applied to TCR pairs. To estimate false discovery rates, a later analysis permuted the HLA or CMV assignments 20 times. In a later analysis, co-occurring TCRs were grouped using DBSCAN, and TCRdist sequence similarity was added for clustering within HLA-allele-positive subsets. For co-occurrence clustering, repertoires with fewer than 30,000 or more than 120,000 public chains were excluded, along with a handful of repertoires with anomalous nucleotide sharing. TCRdb mirrors the immuneACCESS table, restricted to in-frame sequences. Some clones are absent from its copies; in checked studies, under half trace to an unresolved V gene, and the reason for the others is unknown. V, J and clone size are taken as reported in that table, and D and trimming were inferred from the DNA itself. The sample contains roughly 200,000 clones, 80% of them found a single time. 4.5% to 6% of the sample rests with the top ten.

The sequenced material came from PBMCs. The rearrangement joined TRBV5-1 to TRBJ1-2, with an unclear D gene assignment. This sequence was found in a man aged 35 to 55 in good health and CMV-seronegative. CDR3 sequence: CASSDNVRGYTF. The bases read TGCGCCAGCAGCGATAACGTGCGAGGCTACACCTTC.